This T cell receptor beta chain came from a study of T cells in Graves' hyperthyroidism and ophthalmopathy. Study context: At the time of initial diagnosis and before any treatment, peripheral blood was collected. Overall study findings and caveats: Through a model of 13 V-J features, ophthalmopathy was separated from stable hyperthyroidism.

J gave up 6 bases and V 3 bases, and 8 bases lay outside the gene matches. This CDR3 comprises 15 residues. In this sample, this clonotype turned up many times. Its antigen is unknown. Pregnant or lactating patients were excluded, as were those with uncontrolled infection or other autoimmune disease. Clinical symptoms, serum thyroxine, TRAb, thyroid ultrasound and orbital computed tomography informed diagnoses. Amplification yielded TCR beta CDR3 regions, with RNA transcripts as the source. The HTBI primer set drove a first-round RT-PCR of the TCR CDR3. TCRdb reprocessed the multiplex PCR reads with MiXCR, giving one entry per CDR3 protein. Of roughly 700,000 distinct CDR3 sequences in the sample, 30% to 40% were seen once.

The receptor's source is a woman aged 40 to 50 with Graves' hyperthyroidism. Sequences were obtained from blood. The chain carries TRBV12-3 or TRBV12-4 and TRBJ1-5, with 7 bases identical to TRBD1. The CDR3, as DNA: TGTGCCAGCAGTTTGGGGGACAGATCCGTTCAGCCCCAGCATTTT. This encodes CASSLGDRSVQPQHF.